One TCR beta chain is described in this entry. Its antigen is unknown. The source of the sample is a study of cytomegalovirus exposure and HLA in healthy donors. Points from the study as a whole: Later findings reportedly placed an Asian-associated ancestry cluster below the approximately 650-donor mean for N-insertions. Most of the TCR beta V segments (in an earlier analysis) were productive either about 87% or about 30% of the time.

This CDR3 has 16 residues. Germline CDR1 and CDR2: LNHDA and SQIVND (reference sequence). V dropped 3 bases and J dropped 8 bases, with 21 bases sitting between them. Nominally healthy donors provided the samples, though records likely missed some immune exposures. 60 Vbeta and 13 Jbeta primers were used in PCR. The method was immunoSEQ multiplex PCR; TCRdb's version includes in-frame clones alone and lacks a portion of them. The repertoire holds 150,000 to 200,000 clones, with roughly 84% as singletons. Sequencing was carried out using PBMCs. This clonotype originated in a boy between 10 and 17 years old in good health and CMV-seronegative. This chain uses TRBV19 with TRBJ2-3, with D possibly being TRBD2 (6 bases). As DNA, the CDR3 is TGTGCCAGTAGTATCCGGCTTACGGGAGCCATGGGTACGCAGTATTTT. Its protein product is CASSIRLTGAMGTQYF.